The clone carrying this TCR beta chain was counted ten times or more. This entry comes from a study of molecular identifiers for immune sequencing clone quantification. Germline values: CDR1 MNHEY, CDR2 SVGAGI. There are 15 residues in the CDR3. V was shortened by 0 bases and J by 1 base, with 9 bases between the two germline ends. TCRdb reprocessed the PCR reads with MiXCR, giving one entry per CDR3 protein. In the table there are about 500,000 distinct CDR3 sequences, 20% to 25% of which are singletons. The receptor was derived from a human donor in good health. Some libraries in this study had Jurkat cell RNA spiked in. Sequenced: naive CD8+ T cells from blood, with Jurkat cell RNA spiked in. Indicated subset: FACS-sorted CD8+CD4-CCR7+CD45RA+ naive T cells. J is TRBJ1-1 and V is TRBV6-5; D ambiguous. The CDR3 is CASSYSPTQNTEAFF. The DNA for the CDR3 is TGTGCCAGCAGTTACTCGCCGACACAGAACACTGAAGCTTTCTTT.